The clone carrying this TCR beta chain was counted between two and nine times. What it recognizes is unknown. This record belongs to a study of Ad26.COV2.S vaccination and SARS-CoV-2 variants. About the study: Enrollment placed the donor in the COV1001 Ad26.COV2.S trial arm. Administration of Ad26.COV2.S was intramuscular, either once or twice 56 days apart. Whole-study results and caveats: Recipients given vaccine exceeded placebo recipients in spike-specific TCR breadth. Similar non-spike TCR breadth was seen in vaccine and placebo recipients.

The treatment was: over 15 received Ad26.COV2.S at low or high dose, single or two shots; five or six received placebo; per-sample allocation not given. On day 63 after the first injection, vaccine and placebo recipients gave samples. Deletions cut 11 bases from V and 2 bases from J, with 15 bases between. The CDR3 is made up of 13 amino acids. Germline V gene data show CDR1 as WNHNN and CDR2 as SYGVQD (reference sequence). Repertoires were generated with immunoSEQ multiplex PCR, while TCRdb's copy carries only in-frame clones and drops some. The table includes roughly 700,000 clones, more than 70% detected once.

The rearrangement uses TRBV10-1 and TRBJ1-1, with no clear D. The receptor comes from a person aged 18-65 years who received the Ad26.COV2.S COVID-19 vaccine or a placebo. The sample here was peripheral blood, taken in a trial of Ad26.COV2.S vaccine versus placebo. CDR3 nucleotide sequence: TGCGCCCCCCTCCCGTGGGAAAACACTGAAGCTTTCTTT. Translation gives CAPLPWENTEAFF.